This T cell receptor beta chain was obtained from a study of CD8+ T cells in alopecia areata. Overall study findings and caveats: There were also resident alphabeta T cells of normal skin sequenced in scalp samples. Under tofacitinib, numerous expanded lesional clonotypes remained detectable in scalp and blood.

Germline CDR1 is SQVTM and CDR2 is ANQGSEA. The CDR3 runs 13 residues. The ends lost 6 bases at V and 6 bases at J; junction bases unmatched: 7. This clone was seen a handful of times. Its antigen remains unknown. Extracted RNA was reverse transcribed into cDNA, the sequencing template. The repertoire was sequenced with immunoSEQ multiplex PCR; TCRdb's copy has only in-frame clones and lacks some. The sample consists of about 280,000 clones, about 62% of them appearing once. The sample's treatment: oral pan-JAK inhibitor, 5-10 mg twice daily. The clonotype originates from a human donor with alopecia areata. The specimen comprised CD4+ T cells sorted from blood, sampled at week 24, from a patient treated with tofacitinib. This chain connects TRBV29-1 to TRBJ1-4; 7 nucleotides agree with TRBD1. The CDR3 region has the DNA TGCAGCGTGGGTTACAGGGGATATGAAAAACTGTTTTTT. It specifies CSVGYRGYEKLFF.